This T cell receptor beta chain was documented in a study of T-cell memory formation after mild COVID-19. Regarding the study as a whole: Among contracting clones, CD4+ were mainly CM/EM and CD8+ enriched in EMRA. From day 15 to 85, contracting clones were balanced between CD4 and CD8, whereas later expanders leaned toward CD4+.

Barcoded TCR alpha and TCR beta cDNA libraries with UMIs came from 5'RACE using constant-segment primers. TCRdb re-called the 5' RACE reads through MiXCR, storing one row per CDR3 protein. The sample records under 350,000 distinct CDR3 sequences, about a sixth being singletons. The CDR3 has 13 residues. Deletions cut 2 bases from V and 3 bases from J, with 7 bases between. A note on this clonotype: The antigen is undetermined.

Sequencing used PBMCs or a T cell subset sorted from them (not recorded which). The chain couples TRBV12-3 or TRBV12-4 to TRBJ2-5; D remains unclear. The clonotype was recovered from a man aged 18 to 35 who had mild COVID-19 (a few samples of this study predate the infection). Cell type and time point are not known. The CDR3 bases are TGTGCCAGCAGTTTAAGGGCGGAAGAGACCCAGTACTTC. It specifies CASSLRAEETQYF.